This T cell receptor beta chain was captured in a study of shared clonotypes between healthy human individuals. Across the study: Researchers assigned three CD4 naive, three CD4 memory, two CD8 naive and one CD8 memory plate to each donor.

V was clipped by 5 bases and J by 2 bases, with 13 bases between them. This CDR3 region has 14 residues. Germline assignment: CDR1 SGHNT and CDR2 YYREEE (reference sequence). Only in-frame clones appear in the TCRdb table, and some are missing; sequencing was by immunoSEQ multiplex PCR. The sample includes roughly 1.5 million clones, roughly 98% of them seen just once. Whole-study findings and limits: Sequencing depth was expected to influence donor clonotype sharing. In general, naive subsets displayed greater estimated richness than memory subsets did.

In the case of this clone: Its antigen is not known.

The source material was naive CD4+ T cells sorted from blood. The sample's subset: CD45RA+ positively selected. The TCR comes from a man between 25 and 39 years old in good health. This chain links TRBV5-4 with TRBJ1-1; a weak D match, TRBD1 (5 bases). CDR3 nucleotides: TGTGCCAGCAGAACCATAGGACAAAACACTGAAGCTTTCTTT. It encodes CASRTIGQNTEAFF.